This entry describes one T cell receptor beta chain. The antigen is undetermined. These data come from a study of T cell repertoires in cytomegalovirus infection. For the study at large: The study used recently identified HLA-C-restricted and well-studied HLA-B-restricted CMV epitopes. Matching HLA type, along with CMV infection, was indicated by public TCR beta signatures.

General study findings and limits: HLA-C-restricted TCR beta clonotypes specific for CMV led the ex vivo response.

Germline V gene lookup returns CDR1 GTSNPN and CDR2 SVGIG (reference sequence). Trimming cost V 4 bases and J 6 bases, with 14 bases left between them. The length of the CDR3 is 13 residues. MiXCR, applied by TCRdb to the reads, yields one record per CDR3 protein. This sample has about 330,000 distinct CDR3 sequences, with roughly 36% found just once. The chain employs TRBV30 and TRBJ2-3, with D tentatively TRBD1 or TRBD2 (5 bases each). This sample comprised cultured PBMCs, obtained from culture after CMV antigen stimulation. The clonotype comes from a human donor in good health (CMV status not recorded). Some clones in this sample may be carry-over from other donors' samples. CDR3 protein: CAWTLRGGDTQYF. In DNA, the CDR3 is TGTGCCTGGACCTTACGGGGCGGGGATACGCAGTATTTT.